Below, one T cell receptor (beta chain) is given with its context. The PCR ran on 60 Vbeta and 13 Jbeta primers. Clones were read by immunoSEQ multiplex PCR, and TCRdb kept only the in-frame ones, dropping some. The sample comprises around 100,000 clones, around four fifths of which are singletons, and 5.6% rests with the top ten. This sample was included in a study of cytomegalovirus exposure and HLA in healthy donors. About the study: Membership in the Caucasian-associated ancestry cluster was found for 75% to 85% of around 380 genotyped donors.

This CDR3 is built from 15 residues. V shed 3 bases and J shed 8 bases, with 19 bases lying between them. The germline V gene has CDR1 LNHDA and CDR2 SQIVND (reference sequence). This sequence was found in a woman under 30 in good health and CMV-seropositive. Sequencing used PBMCs. The rearrangement links TRBV19 to TRBJ1-2; D gene ambiguous. CDR3 DNA: TGTGCCAGTAGTATTGTTCGGGGATCCTTGGGGGGCTACACCTTC. It yields the protein CASSIVRGSLGGYTF.